Listed below are T cell receptor beta chains from one sample, sequenced in a study of blood T cells in healthy people across ages. TCRdb called the 5' RACE reads again in MiXCR, with one record for every CDR3 protein. The repertoire holds 450,000 to 700,000 distinct CDR3 sequences, 25% to 30% seen once, with around 20% in the top ten. Sequenced material: blood. The receptors stem from a woman aged 65 to 85 in good health. Both conserved end residues are part of each CDR3. The D gene is left open where the match is weak. Not every row has a clone size; where given, it reads once, few, many or a size class.

>TRBD1|15|TRBV2|TRBJ2-1|few
TGTGCCAGCAACCTACAGGGGGCAGGGGACAATGAGCAGTTCTTC
CASNLQGAGDNEQFF
>-|15|TRBV6-6|TRBJ2-1|few
TGTGCCAGCAGACCTCTAGAGCGCTCCTACAATGAGCAGTTCTTC
CASRPLERSYNEQFF
>-|11|TRBV6-2/TRBV6-3|TRBJ1-1|few
TGTGCCAGCAGTTACTCTGGGTTGGCTTTCTTT
CASSYSGLAFF
>-|12|TRBV29-1|TRBJ1-4|few
TGCAGCGTTGTTTCGGATAATGAAAAACTGTTTTTT
CSVVSDNEKLFF
>-|12|TRBV20-1|TRBJ1-2|-
TGCAGTGCTCCCCAAGAGGTCACTGGCTACACCTTC
CSAPQEVTGYTF
>-|13|TRBV11-2|TRBJ2-5|-
TGTGCCAGCCGGGGGGCAATTCAAGAGACCCAGTACTTC
CASRGAIQETQYF
>TRBD1|15|TRBV10-3|TRBJ2-7|-
TGTGCCACCGGTACCCCCGGGACAGACTCCTACGAGCAGCACTTC
CATGTPGTDSYEQHF
>-|15|TRBV20-1|TRBJ1-5|-
TGCAGTGCCAAAGTCTTCGAGGCTGGCAATCAGCCCCAGCATTTT
CSAKVFEAGNQPQHF
>-|12|TRBV6-2/TRBV6-3|TRBJ2-5|-
TGTGCCAGCAGTTACGAAGGAGAGACCCAGTACTTC
CASSYEGETQYF
>TRBD1|14|TRBV14|TRBJ1-4|-
TGCGCCAGCAGTTTATACAGGGGTGACGAAAAACTGTTTTTT
CASSLYRGDEKLFF
>-|13|TRBV18|TRBJ2-1|few
TGTGCCAGCTTTTATCCAGGGAACAATGAGCAGTTCTTC
CASFYPGNNEQFF
>TRBD2|14|TRBV28|TRBJ2-4|few
TGTGCCAGCAGTTTGTGGGCTAGCGGGAACATTCAGTACTTC
CASSLWASGNIQYF
>TRBD1|15|TRBV5-1|TRBJ1-1|-
TGCGCCGGCAGCCCGTGGGGACAGGCCGGGGGTGAAGCTTTCTTT
CAGSPWGQAGGEAFF
>-|14|TRBV9|TRBJ2-3|few
TGTGCCAGCAGCTTCCCGGGAAAGGAAGATACGCAGTATTTT
CASSFPGKEDTQYF